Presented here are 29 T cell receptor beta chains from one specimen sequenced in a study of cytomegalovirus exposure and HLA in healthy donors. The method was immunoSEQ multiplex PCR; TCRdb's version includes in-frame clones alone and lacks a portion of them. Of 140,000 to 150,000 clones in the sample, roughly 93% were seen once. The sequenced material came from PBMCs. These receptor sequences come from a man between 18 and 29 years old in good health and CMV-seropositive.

The CDR3 nucleotides read TGTGCCAGCCGCGAGAGCTCCTACAATGAGCAGTTCTTC. As protein: CASRESSYNEQFF. V usage is TRBV6-5 and J usage is TRBJ2-1; D gene unclear. Germline-derived CDR1 and CDR2 are MNHEY and SVGAGI. The CDR3 is 13 amino acids. Between the trimmed V and J ends, which lost 8 bases and 0 bases, there was a span of 8 bases.

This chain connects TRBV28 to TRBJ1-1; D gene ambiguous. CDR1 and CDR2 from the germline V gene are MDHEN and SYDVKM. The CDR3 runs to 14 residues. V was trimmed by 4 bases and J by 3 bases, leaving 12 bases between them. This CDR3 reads CASSSPPGDTEAFF. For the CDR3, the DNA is TGTGCCAGCAGTTCTCCTCCGGGAGACACTGAAGCTTTCTTT.

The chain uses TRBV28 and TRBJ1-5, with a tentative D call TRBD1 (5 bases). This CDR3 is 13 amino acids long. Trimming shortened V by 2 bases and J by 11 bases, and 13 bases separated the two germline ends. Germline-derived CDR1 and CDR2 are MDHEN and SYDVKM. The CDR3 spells CASSLPGVSTQHF. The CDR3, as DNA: TGTGCCAGCAGTTTACCGGGGGTCAGTACCCAGCATTTT.

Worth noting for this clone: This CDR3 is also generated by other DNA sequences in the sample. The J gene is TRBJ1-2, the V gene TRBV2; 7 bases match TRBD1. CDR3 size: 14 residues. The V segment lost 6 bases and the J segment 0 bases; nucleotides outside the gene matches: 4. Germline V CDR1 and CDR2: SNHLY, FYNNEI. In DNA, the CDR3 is TGTGCCAGCAGCCGACAGGGAACTAACTATGGCTACACCTTC. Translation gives CASSRQGTNYGYTF.

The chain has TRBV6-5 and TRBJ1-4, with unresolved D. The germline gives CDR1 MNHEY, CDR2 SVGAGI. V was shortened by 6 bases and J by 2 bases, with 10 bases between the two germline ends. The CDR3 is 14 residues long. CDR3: CASSPGGTNEKLFF. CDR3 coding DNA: TGTGCCAGCAGCCCAGGAGGGACTAATGAAAAACTGTTTTTT.

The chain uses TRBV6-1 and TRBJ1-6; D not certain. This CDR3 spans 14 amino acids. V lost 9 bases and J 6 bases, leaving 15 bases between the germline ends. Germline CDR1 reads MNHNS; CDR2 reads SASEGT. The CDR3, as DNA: TGTGCCAGTTCGCGGGGATGGGGTAATTCACCCCTCCACTTT. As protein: CASSRGWGNSPLHF.

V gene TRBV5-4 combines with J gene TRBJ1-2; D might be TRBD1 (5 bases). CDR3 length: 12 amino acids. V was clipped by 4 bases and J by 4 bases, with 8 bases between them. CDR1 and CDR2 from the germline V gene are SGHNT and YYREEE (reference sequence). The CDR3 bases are TGTGCCAGCAGCCTTGACAGCTATGGCTACACCTTC. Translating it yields CASSLDSYGYTF.

For the CDR3, the DNA is TGTGCCAGCAGCCAAGGCGGAGGGTTTAATGAAAAACTGTTTTTT. This gives the protein CASSQGGGFNEKLFF. The chain couples TRBV14 to TRBJ1-4; no definite D call. V was clipped by 1 base and J by 4 bases, with 10 bases between them. Germline assignment: CDR1 SGHDN and CDR2 FVKESK. The CDR3 is 15 residues long.

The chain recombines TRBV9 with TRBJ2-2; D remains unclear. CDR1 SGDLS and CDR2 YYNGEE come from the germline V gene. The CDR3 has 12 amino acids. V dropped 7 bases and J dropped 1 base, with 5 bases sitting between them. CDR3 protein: CASAGNTGELFF. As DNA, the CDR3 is TGTGCCAGCGCCGGGAACACCGGGGAGCTGTTTTTT.

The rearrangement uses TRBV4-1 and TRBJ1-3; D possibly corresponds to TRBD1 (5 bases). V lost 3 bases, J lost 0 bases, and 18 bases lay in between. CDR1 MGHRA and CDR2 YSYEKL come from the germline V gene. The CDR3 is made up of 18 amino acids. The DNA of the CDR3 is TGCGCCAGCAGCCACCCTAAACAGGACGGCAGCTCTGGAAACACCATATATTTT. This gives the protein CASSHPKQDGSSGNTIYF.

The CDR3 DNA reads TGTGCCAGCAGTTTATTCCCAACAGGGACCGGAAACACCATATATTTT. Its protein is CASSLFPTGTGNTIYF. The rearrangement uses TRBV28 and TRBJ1-3; perhaps TRBD1 as D (6 bases). The CDR3 loop spans 16 amino acids. In germline, CDR1 is MDHEN, CDR2 SYDVKM. The V end was cut by 1 base, the J end by 4 bases, with 14 bases between.

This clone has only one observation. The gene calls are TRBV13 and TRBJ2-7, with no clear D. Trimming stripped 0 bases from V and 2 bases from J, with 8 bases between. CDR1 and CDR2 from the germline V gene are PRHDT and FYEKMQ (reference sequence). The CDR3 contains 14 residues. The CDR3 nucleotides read TGTGCCAGCAGCTTAGGAGCCACTCCCTACGAGCAGTACTTC. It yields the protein CASSLGATPYEQYF. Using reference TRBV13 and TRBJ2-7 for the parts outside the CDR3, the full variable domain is AAGVIQSPRHLIKEKRETATLKCYPIPRHDTVYWYQQGPGQDPQFLISFYEKMQSDKGSIPDRFSAQQFSDYHSELNMSSLELGDSALYFCASSLGATPYEQYFGPGTRLTVT.

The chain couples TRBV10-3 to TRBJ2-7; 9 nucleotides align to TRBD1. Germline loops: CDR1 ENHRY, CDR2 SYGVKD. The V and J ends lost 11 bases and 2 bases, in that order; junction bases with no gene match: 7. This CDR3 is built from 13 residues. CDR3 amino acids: CAVRTGATYEQYF. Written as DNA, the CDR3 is TGTGCCGTCCGGACAGGGGCCACCTACGAGCAGTACTTC.

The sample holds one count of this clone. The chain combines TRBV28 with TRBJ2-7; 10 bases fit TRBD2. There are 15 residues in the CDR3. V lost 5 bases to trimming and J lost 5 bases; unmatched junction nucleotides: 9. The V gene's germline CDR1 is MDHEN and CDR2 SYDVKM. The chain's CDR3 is CASSQSLAGVHEQYF. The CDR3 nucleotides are TGTGCCAGCAGTCAATCCCTAGCGGGAGTCCACGAGCAGTACTTC.

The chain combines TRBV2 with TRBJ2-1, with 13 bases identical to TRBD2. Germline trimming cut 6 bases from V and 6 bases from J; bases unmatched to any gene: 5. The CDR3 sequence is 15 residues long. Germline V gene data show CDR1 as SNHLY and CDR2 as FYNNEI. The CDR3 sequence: CASSGGLAGINEQFF. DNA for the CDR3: TGTGCCAGCAGCGGGGGACTAGCGGGGATCAATGAGCAGTTCTTC.

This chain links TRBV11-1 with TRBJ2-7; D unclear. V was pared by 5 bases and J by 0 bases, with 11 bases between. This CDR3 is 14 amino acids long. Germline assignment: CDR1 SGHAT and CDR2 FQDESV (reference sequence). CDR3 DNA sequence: TGTGCCAGCAGCCCCCAGGCGACCTCCTACGAGCAGTACTTC. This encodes CASSPQATSYEQYF.

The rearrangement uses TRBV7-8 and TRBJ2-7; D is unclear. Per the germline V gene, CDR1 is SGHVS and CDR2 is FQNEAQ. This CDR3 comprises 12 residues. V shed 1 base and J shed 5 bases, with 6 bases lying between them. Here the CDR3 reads CASSLDRDEQYF. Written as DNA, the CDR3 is TGTGCCAGCAGCTTAGATCGGGACGAGCAGTACTTC.

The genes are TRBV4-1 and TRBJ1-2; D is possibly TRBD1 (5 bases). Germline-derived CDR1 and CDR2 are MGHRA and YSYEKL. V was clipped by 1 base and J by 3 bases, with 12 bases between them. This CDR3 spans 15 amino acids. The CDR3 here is CASSQVSGIDYGYTF. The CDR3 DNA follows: TGCGCCAGCAGCCAAGTTTCAGGGATAGACTATGGCTACACCTTC.

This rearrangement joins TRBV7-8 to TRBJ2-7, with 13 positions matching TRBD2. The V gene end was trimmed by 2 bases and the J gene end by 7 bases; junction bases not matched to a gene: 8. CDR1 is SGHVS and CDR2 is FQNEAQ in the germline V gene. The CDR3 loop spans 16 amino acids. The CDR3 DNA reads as TGTGCCAGCAGCTTAAGCCGGACTAGCGGGAGACAGGAGCAGTACTTC. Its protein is CASSLSRTSGRQEQYF. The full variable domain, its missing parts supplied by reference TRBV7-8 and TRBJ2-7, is GAGVSQSPRYKVAKRGQDVALRCDPISGHVSLFWYQQALGQGPEFLTYFQNEAQLDKSGLPSDRFFAERPEGSVSTLKIQRTQQEDSAVYLCASSLSRTSGRQEQYFGPGTRLTVT.

The DNA for the CDR3 is TGTGCCAGCAGCTTAGAACCCGACAGAAGCGCGGACCAGCAGTACTTC. Its translation: CASSLEPDRSADQQYF. The rearrangement links TRBV7-6 to TRBJ2-7; a weak D match, TRBD1 (5 bases). Germline CDR1 SGHVS, CDR2 FNYEAQ. The CDR3 spans 16 residues. Trimming cost V 1 base and J 8 bases, with 21 bases left between them.

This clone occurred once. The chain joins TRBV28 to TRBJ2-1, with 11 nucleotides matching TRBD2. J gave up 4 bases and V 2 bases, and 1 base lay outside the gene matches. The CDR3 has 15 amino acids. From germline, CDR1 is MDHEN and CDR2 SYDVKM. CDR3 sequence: CASSLVAGGYNEQFF. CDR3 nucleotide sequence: TGTGCCAGCAGTTTAGTAGCGGGAGGGTACAATGAGCAGTTCTTC.

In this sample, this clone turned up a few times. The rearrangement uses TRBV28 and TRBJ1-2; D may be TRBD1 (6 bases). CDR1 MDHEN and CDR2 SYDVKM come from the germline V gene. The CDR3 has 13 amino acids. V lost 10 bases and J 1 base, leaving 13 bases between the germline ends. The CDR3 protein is CAIPKGVNYGYTF. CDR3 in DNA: TGTGCCATCCCCAAGGGGGTTAACTATGGCTACACCTTC.

CDR3 DNA: TGCGCCAGCAGCCAAGGACTAGCCTTAATCCGCACCTCTGGGGCCAACGTCCTGACTTTC. Residues: CASSQGLALIRTSGANVLTF. The gene calls are TRBV4-1 and TRBJ2-6; 7 nucleotides align to TRBD2. V dropped 1 base and J dropped 0; count of bases not matched to a gene: 12. Germline assignment: CDR1 MGHRA and CDR2 YSYEKL. CDR3 length equals 20 residues.

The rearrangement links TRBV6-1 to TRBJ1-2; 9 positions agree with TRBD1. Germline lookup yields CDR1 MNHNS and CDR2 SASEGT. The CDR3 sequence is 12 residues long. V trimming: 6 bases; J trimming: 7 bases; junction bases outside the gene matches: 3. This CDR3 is CASRTGGAGYTF. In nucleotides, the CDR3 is TGTGCCAGCAGAACAGGGGGCGCTGGCTACACCTTC.

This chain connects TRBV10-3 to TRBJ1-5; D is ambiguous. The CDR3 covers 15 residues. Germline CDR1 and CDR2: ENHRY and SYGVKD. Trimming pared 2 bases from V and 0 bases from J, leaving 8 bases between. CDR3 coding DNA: TGTGCCATCAGTGAGGGTGGGCCTAGCAATCAGCCCCAGCATTTT. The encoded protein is CAISEGGPSNQPQHF.

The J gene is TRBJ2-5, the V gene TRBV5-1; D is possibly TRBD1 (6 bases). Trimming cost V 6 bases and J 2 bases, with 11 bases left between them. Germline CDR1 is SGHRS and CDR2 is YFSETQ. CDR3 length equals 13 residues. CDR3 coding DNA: TGCGCCAGCACCACTCAGGGGCAAGAGACCCAGTACTTC. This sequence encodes CASTTQGQETQYF.

In DNA, the CDR3 is TGTGCCACCCCAGCGGGAAACTCCTACGAGCAGTACTTC. This translates into CATPAGNSYEQYF. This chain uses TRBV6-1 with TRBJ2-7; 7 bases agree with TRBD2. The CDR3 consists of 13 residues. After removal of 10 bases from V and 0 bases from J, the junction contained 6 bases not matched to a gene. Germline V gene data show CDR1 as MNHNS and CDR2 as SASEGT.

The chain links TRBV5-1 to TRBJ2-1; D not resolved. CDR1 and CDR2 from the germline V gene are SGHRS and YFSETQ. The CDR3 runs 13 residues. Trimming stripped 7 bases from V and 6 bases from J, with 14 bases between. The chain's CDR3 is CASSMRQSNEQFF. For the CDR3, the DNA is TGCGCCAGCTCAATGAGGCAGAGCAATGAGCAGTTCTTC. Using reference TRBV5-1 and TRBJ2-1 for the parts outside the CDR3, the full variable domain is KAGVTQTPRYLIKTRGQQVTLSCSPISGHRSVSWYQQTPGQGLQFLFEYFSETQRNKGNFPGRFSGRQFSNSRSEMNVSTLELGDSALYLCASSMRQSNEQFFGPGTRLTVL.

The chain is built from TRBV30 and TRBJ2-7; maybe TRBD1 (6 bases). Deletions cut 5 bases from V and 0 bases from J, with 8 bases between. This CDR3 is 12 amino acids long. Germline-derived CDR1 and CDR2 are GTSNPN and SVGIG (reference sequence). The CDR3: CAWDRTSYEQYF. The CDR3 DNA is TGTGCCTGGGACAGGACCTCCTACGAGCAGTACTTC.